This TCR beta chain was captured in a study of identifying expanded T cells in peripheral blood. Whole-study findings and limits: Technical replicates showed around 1.2 changed clones; roughly two weeks about 16; four weeks 19. Across healthy donors, higher total template counts meant significantly greater approximately 2-week count variance.

Collection occurred without any documented infections or immune events in donors. As regards this clone: Antigen unknown.

Some clones are missing from TCRdb's copy, which holds only in-frame ones; the method was immunoSEQ multiplex PCR. This table holds around 85,000 clones, roughly 90% found once. The CDR3 has 14 amino acids. Trimming stripped 6 bases from V and 7 bases from J, with 18 bases between. Germline CDR1 reads MNHEY; CDR2 reads SVGAGI. The sequencing input was blood. The clonotype was recovered from a person aged 18-70 years in good health. The gene calls are TRBV6-5 and TRBJ2-5; a possible D gene is TRBD1 (5 bases). The CDR3: CASSIGQPPGTQYF. The CDR3 nucleotides are TGTGCCAGCAGCATCGGACAACCTCCTGGGACCCAGTACTTC.